These 31 T cell receptor beta chains were all obtained from the same sample, sequenced in a study of CD8 T cells in ankylosing spondylitis. Findings and caveats of the study: Within ankylosing spondylitis blood, a TCR beta motif made up of fewer than ten highly homologous variants appeared to be characteristic.

For these TCRs, the target antigens are not known. MiXCR, applied by TCRdb to the 5' RACE reads, yields one record per CDR3 protein. The sample yields 800,000 to 900,000 distinct CDR3 sequences, roughly 10% seen once. Input material: blood, either unsorted or a sorted T cell fraction (not recorded which). The origin of the receptors is a male donor with ankylosing spondylitis.

The chain employs TRBV5-1 and TRBJ2-7, with TRBD1 identical over 9 bases. The CDR3 has 14 amino acids. CDR1 SGHRS and CDR2 YFSETQ come from the germline V gene. V lost 4 bases, J lost 7 bases, and 9 bases stayed unmatched. CDR3 nucleotide sequence: TGCGCCAGCAGCCGCGGACAGGGGAAAGAAGAGCAGTACTTC. Translation gives CASSRGQGKEEQYF.

This clonotype was detected only a few times. This rearrangement joins TRBV20-1 to TRBJ1-2, with D unresolved. Trimming took 2 bases from V and 4 from J, leaving 5 bases between them. Germline V gene data show CDR1 as DFQATT and CDR2 as SNEGSKA (reference sequence). The CDR3 sequence is 11 residues long. The CDR3, as DNA: TGCAGTGCTAGACAGGCCTATGGCTACACCTTC. Translated, it gives CSARQAYGYTF.

This clonotype was observed at least ten times. The chain recombines TRBV20-1 with TRBJ2-7; D is possibly TRBD1 or TRBD2 (6 bases each). V lost 6 bases and J lost 4, with 16 bases in between. The CDR3 runs 13 residues. From germline, CDR1 is DFQATT and CDR2 SNEGSKA (reference sequence). The CDR3 is CSATGGSEYEQYF. For the CDR3, the DNA is TGCAGTGCAACCGGGGGCTCAGAGTACGAGCAGTACTTC.

The chain couples TRBV12-3 or TRBV12-4 to TRBJ2-3, with 13 bases aligning to TRBD2. The ends lost 5 bases at V and 6 bases at J; junction bases unmatched: 8. The CDR3 contains 16 residues. CDR3 residues: CASSTGLAGEGDTQYF. The CDR3 DNA reads TGTGCCAGCAGTACCGGACTAGCGGGAGAGGGGGATACGCAGTATTTT.

This clonotype has at least ten counts. This sequence joins TRBV5-1 and TRBJ2-5; tentatively, D is TRBD2 (5 bases). From germline, CDR1 is SGHRS and CDR2 YFSETQ. The V end lost 1 base, the J end lost 3 bases, and 7 bases lay between the germline ends. The CDR3 has 13 amino acids. DNA for the CDR3: TGCGCCAGCAGCTTGTCCGGGGAAGAGACCCAGTACTTC. This translates into CASSLSGEETQYF. Supplemented by reference TRBV5-1 and TRBJ2-5, the full variable domain reads KAGVTQTPRYLIKTRGQQVTLSCSPISGHRSVSWYQQTPGQGLQFLFEYFSETQRNKGNFPGRFSGRQFSNSRSEMNVSTLELGDSALYLCASSLSGEETQYFGPGTRLLVL.

The chain is built from TRBV20-1 and TRBJ1-1, with a tentative D call TRBD1 (6 bases). V was trimmed by 4 bases and J by 0 bases, leaving 24 bases between them. Germline values: CDR1 DFQATT, CDR2 SNEGSKA (reference sequence). The CDR3 consists of 18 residues. The CDR3 spells CSAKAGGAGAYMNTEAFF. In DNA form, the CDR3 reads TGCAGTGCTAAGGCCGGGGGCGCGGGGGCTTATATGAACACTGAAGCTTTCTTT.

This clonotype was found a few times. V and J are TRBV5-5 and TRBJ2-7; D gene ambiguous. The germline gives CDR1 SGHKS, CDR2 YYEKEE (reference sequence). The V gene lost 4 bases and the J gene lost 6 bases, with 11 bases spanning the gap. The CDR3 loop spans 12 amino acids. CDR3 DNA: TGTGCCAGCAGCCATTTCCGAGTCGAGCAGTACTTC. This encodes CASSHFRVEQYF.

This clonotype was observed many times. The chain couples TRBV29-1 to TRBJ2-3, with TRBD2 as a possible D gene (5 bases). Germline V gives CDR1 SQVTM, CDR2 ANQGSEA. The germline V and J ends were trimmed by 6 bases and 0 bases, with 13 bases remaining between them. This CDR3 is built from 14 residues. The CDR3 reads CSVRGSSSTDTQYF. CDR3 DNA sequence: TGCAGCGTCCGAGGCTCTAGCAGCACAGATACGCAGTATTTT.

The chain joins TRBV6-5 to TRBJ1-1; the match to TRBD1 covers 8 bases. J was trimmed by 5 bases and V by 2 bases; bases with no gene match: 10. Germline CDR1 MNHEY, CDR2 SVGAGI. The CDR3 spans 16 residues. CDR3 residues: CASSYASPGQGTEAFF. CDR3 DNA: TGTGCCAGCAGTTACGCCTCCCCAGGACAGGGAACTGAAGCTTTCTTT.

Ten or more counts support this clonotype. This sequence joins TRBV12-3 or TRBV12-4 and TRBJ2-4, with D perhaps being TRBD1 or TRBD2 (5 bases each). V dropped 3 bases and J dropped 0 bases, with 9 bases sitting between them. The CDR3 spans 15 residues. The CDR3 DNA is TGTGCCAGCAGTTTTCTTGGGGGAGCCAAAAACATTCAGTACTTC. Its protein product is CASSFLGGAKNIQYF.

This clonotype was recorded a few times. The V call is TRBV6-1, the J call TRBJ2-1; D may be TRBD2 (5 bases). V was shortened by 7 bases and J by 8 bases, with 12 bases between the two germline ends. The CDR3 spans 12 residues. CDR1 MNHNS and CDR2 SASEGT come from the germline V gene. The DNA of the CDR3 is TGTGCCAGCAAAGACTATAACTATGAGCAGTTCTTC. Its translation: CASKDYNYEQFF.

This chain links TRBV5-1 with TRBJ1-1; possible D gene TRBD1, 5 bases. CDR1 and CDR2 (germline): SGHRS, YFSETQ. Trimming cost V 7 bases and J 6 bases, with 16 bases left between them. This CDR3 is 13 amino acids long. The CDR3, as DNA: TGCGCCAGCCGATCAGATGACAGCTCTGAAGCTTTCTTT. It specifies CASRSDDSSEAFF.

This clonotype was recorded many times. The chain employs TRBV4-1 and TRBJ2-1; weak D call: TRBD1 (6 bases). The CDR3 is 16 residues long. Germline V lookup: CDR1 MGHRA, CDR2 YSYEKL. Trimming shortened V by 0 bases and J by 5 bases, and 14 bases separated the two germline ends. The CDR3 DNA sequence: TGCGCCAGCAGCCAAGATTACAGGGCGAATAACAATGAGCAGTTCTTC. Its protein product is CASSQDYRANNNEQFF.

The genes are TRBV6-5 and TRBJ1-6; D is uncertain. This CDR3 region has 13 residues. Germline CDR1 reads MNHEY; CDR2 reads SVGAGI. V was pared by 2 bases and J by 5 bases, with 4 bases between. The CDR3, as DNA: TGTGCCAGCAGTTACAGGAATAATTCACCCCTCCACTTT. The encoded protein is CASSYRNNSPLHF.

This clonotype showed up just a few times. This chain links TRBV6-5 with TRBJ2-1; D assignment may be TRBD1 or TRBD2 (5 bases each). This CDR3 is 14 amino acids long. V shed 0 bases and J shed 5 bases, with 8 bases lying between them. Per the germline V gene, CDR1 is MNHEY and CDR2 is SVGAGI. CDR3 loop: CASSYSGTHNEQFF. In nucleotides, the CDR3 is TGTGCCAGCAGTTACTCGGGGACCCACAATGAGCAGTTCTTC.

This clonotype was seen a handful of times. The genes are TRBV2 and TRBJ2-5, with D possibly TRBD1 on 6 matching bases. V was cut by 3 bases and J by 3 bases, with 14 bases left in between. The CDR3 consists of 15 residues. Germline assignment: CDR1 SNHLY and CDR2 FYNNEI. The CDR3 loop is CASSEDGAGEETQYF. CDR3 DNA: TGTGCCAGCAGTGAGGATGGGGCAGGGGAAGAGACCCAGTACTTC.

This chain joins TRBV20-1 and TRBJ1-2; unclear D gene. From germline, CDR1 is DFQATT and CDR2 SNEGSKA (reference sequence). V was shortened by 6 bases and J by 8 bases, with 16 bases between the two germline ends. This CDR3 has 12 residues. This chain's CDR3 is CSAPMDAGGYTF. CDR3 bases: TGCAGTGCCCCAATGGACGCGGGGGGCTACACCTTC.

This clonotype showed up just a few times. V usage is TRBV4-2 and J usage is TRBJ2-7, with a tentative D call TRBD2 (7 bases). Germline CDR1 reads LGHNA; CDR2 reads YNFKEQ. V gave up 0 bases and J gave up 7 bases, with 25 bases separating them. The CDR3 is made up of 18 amino acids. The CDR3 DNA is TGTGCCAGCAGCCAAGAAGGGATAGGAGGGGGGGCACTAGGAGAGCAGTACTTC. This gives the protein CASSQEGIGGGALGEQYF.

The V call is TRBV6-1, the J call TRBJ2-1, with a tentative D call TRBD2 (6 bases). Germline V CDR1 and CDR2: MNHNS, SASEGT. The CDR3 covers 13 residues. The germline V and J ends were trimmed by 6 bases and 6 bases, with 12 bases remaining between them. The CDR3: CASRFGGSNEQFF. The DNA for the CDR3 is TGTGCCAGCAGGTTCGGAGGGAGCAATGAGCAGTTCTTC.

The J gene is TRBJ2-7, the V gene TRBV3-1; 9 bases are shared with TRBD2. From germline, CDR1 is LGHDT and CDR2 YNNKEL (reference sequence). V dropped 0 bases and J dropped 3; count of bases not matched to a gene: 6. The CDR3 is 16 amino acids. This chain's CDR3 is CASSQERGAGGYEQYF. CDR3 DNA sequence: TGTGCCAGCAGCCAAGAAAGGGGAGCGGGAGGCTACGAGCAGTACTTC.

Only a few counts were recorded for this clonotype. The chain recombines TRBV4-2 with TRBJ2-1; D unclear. The germline gives CDR1 LGHNA, CDR2 YNFKEQ. The V end was cut by 0 bases, the J end by 5 bases, with 5 bases between. The CDR3 runs to 13 residues. In DNA form, the CDR3 reads TGTGCCAGCAGCCAAGATCTCCACAATGAGCAGTTCTTC. As protein: CASSQDLHNEQFF.

The V gene is TRBV23-1, the J gene TRBJ2-1; a weak D match, TRBD2 (5 bases). TRBV23-1 is given ORF status, its function remaining uncertain. The V gene lost 6 bases and the J gene lost 4 bases, with 16 bases spanning the gap. The CDR3 contains 15 residues. The CDR3 region is CASSRAGVRYNEQFF. The CDR3 DNA reads as TGCGCCAGCAGCCGTGCGGGTGTTCGGTACAATGAGCAGTTCTTC.

V and J are TRBV20-1 and TRBJ1-5; 8 nucleotides match TRBD1. Germline CDR1 reads DFQATT; CDR2 reads SNEGSKA (reference sequence). The CDR3 sequence is 14 residues long. The V gene end was trimmed by 5 bases and the J gene end by 3 bases; junction bases not matched to a gene: 6. CDR3 protein: CSADRGFNNQPQHF. The CDR3, as DNA: TGCAGTGCTGACAGGGGATTTAACAATCAGCCCCAGCATTTT.

The rearrangement uses TRBV6-5 and TRBJ1-6, with 9 positions matching TRBD1. Germline loops: CDR1 MNHEY, CDR2 SVGAGI. The CDR3 runs 15 residues. Germline trimming cut 1 base from V and 7 bases from J; bases unmatched to any gene: 2. Written as DNA, the CDR3 is TGTGCCAGCAGTTACTACAGGGGGCTAAATTCACCCCTCCACTTT. It codes for CASSYYRGLNSPLHF.

This clonotype was seen many times. The J gene is TRBJ1-1, the V gene TRBV7-9; D is unclear. The CDR3 has 12 residues. Trimming pared 2 bases from V and 3 bases from J, leaving 4 bases between. Germline V gene sequence: CDR1 SEHNR, CDR2 FQNEAQ (reference sequence). Here the CDR3 DNA reads TGTGCCAGCAGCTTACTGGACACTGAAGCTTTCTTT. Translating it yields CASSLLDTEAFF.

The chain employs TRBV12-3 or TRBV12-4 and TRBJ1-1; the D gene is possibly TRBD1 (6 bases). CDR3 length: 12 amino acids. V dropped 10 bases and J dropped 3 bases, with 12 bases sitting between them. The CDR3 DNA follows: TGTGCCACCCGGACAGCCTACACTGAAGCTTTCTTT. This codes for CATRTAYTEAFF.

This clonotype has just a few counts. The chain couples TRBV27 to TRBJ2-7; either TRBD1 or TRBD2 may fit D (5 bases each). This CDR3 is 13 amino acids long. Germline-derived CDR1 and CDR2 are MNHEY and SMNVEV (reference sequence). V was cut by 6 bases and J by 2 bases, with 11 bases left in between. The CDR3 is CASSRDPTYEQYF. CDR3 nucleotide sequence: TGTGCCAGCAGCCGGGACCCAACCTACGAGCAGTACTTC.

This clonotype has more than one count but fewer than ten. The chain employs TRBV5-1 and TRBJ2-7, with 7 positions matching TRBD2. Germline CDR1 and CDR2: SGHRS and YFSETQ. The CDR3 spans 15 residues. The ends lost 7 bases at V and 3 bases at J; junction bases unmatched: 13. DNA for the CDR3: TGCGCCAGCTTCGGGCGGCTAGCGGACTGCTACGAGCAGTACTTC. Protein: CASFGRLADCYEQYF.

In this sample, this clonotype turned up many times. The chain has TRBV6-5 and TRBJ2-3; D may match TRBD1 or TRBD2 (5 bases each). The CDR3 covers 15 residues. V was clipped by 4 bases and J by 2 bases, with 13 bases between them. Germline V gene sequence: CDR1 MNHEY, CDR2 SVGAGI. In DNA form, the CDR3 reads TGTGCCAGCAGTTTTGGGGCGGGCTCCACAGATACGCAGTATTTT. Amino acid sequence: CASSFGAGSTDTQYF.

This clonotype was found a few times. The rearrangement uses TRBV21-1 and TRBJ2-1; the D call in the table, TRBD1, was not verified against the DNA. TRBV21-1 is marked as a pseudogene. The CDR3 extends over 20 amino acids. The CDR3 reads CASSKACPRTGEGSYNEQFF. The CDR3 DNA reads as TGTGCCAGCAGCAAAGCTTGCCCGCGAACAGGTGAGGGCTCCTACAATGAGCAGTTCTTC.

This clonotype has only a few counts. V and J are TRBV27 and TRBJ1-1; 12 bases line up with TRBD1. V trimming: 5 bases; J trimming: 5 bases; junction bases outside the gene matches: 6. Germline V gene lookup returns CDR1 MNHEY and CDR2 SMNVEV (reference sequence). The CDR3 covers 15 residues. CDR3 sequence (DNA): TGTGCCAGCAGTCCACGGGACAGGGGGCTTACTGAAGCTTTCTTT. Protein: CASSPRDRGLTEAFF.